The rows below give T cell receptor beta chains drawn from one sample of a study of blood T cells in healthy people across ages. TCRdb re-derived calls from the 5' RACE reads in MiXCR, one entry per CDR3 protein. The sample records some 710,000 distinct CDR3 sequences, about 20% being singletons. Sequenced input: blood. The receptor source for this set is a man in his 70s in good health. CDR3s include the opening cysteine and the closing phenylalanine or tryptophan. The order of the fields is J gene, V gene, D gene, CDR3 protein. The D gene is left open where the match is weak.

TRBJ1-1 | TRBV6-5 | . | CASSYFGVSTEVFF
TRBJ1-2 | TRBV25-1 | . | CASRRTDGYTF
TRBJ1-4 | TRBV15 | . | CATSRDRATATNEKLFF
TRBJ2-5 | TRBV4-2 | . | CASSQGASAQETQYF
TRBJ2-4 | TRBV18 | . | CASSTDGDSPSKNIQYF
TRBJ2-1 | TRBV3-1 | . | CASSQRGSSARDEQFF
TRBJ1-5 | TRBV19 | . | CATSGPYSNQPQHF
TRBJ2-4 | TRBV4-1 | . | CASSLLFSASNIQYF
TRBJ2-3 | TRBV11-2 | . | CASTRWRGQDTQYF
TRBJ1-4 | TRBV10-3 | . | CAISNTATNEKLFF
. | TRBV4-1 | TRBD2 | CASSPSGLAVYEQYF
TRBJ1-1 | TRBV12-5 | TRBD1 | CASGLGTGAMNTEAFF
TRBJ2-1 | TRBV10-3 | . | CAISEQDTLRFF
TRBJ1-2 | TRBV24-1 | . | CATSDDGAAYGYTF
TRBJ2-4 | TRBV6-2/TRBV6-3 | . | CASSYSWDTKNVQYF
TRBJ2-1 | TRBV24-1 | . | CATNLDSYNEQFF